The clone carrying this TCR beta chain showed up just a few times. The data derive from a study of T cell responses to AZD1222 COVID-19 vaccine. The germline V gene has CDR1 SGHTS and CDR2 YDEGEE. V was clipped by 6 bases and J by 7 bases; unmatched bases: 8. This CDR3 comprises 14 residues. The method was immunoSEQ multiplex PCR; TCRdb's version includes in-frame clones alone and lacks a portion of them. The data contain 150,000 or so clones, around 89% of them singletons. The sample here was peripheral blood, taken on day 0 of AZD1222 vaccination. This rearrangement joins TRBV5-8 to TRBJ2-1; 9 bases agree with TRBD1. The clonotype originates from an adult in good health. The CDR3 nucleotides are TGTGCCAGCAACTCGGGACAGGGAGGTAATGAGCAGTTCTTC. Amino acids: CASNSGQGGNEQFF.